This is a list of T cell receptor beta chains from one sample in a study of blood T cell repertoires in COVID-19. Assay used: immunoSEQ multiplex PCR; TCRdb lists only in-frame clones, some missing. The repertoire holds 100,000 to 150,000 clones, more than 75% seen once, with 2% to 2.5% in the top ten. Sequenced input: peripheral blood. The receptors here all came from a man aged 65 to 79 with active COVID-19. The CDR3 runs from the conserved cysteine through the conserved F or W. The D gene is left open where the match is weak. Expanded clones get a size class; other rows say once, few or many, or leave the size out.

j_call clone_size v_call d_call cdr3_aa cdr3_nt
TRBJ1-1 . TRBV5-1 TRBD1 CASSSQGQGGTEAFF TGCGCCAGCAGCTCGCAAGGACAGGGGGGAACTGAAGCTTTCTTT
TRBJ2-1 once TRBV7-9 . CASSPRQYNEQFF TGTGCCAGCAGCCCTCGACAGTACAATGAGCAGTTCTTC
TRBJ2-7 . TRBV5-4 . CASSPDMSYEQYF TGTGCCAGCAGCCCCGACATGTCCTACGAGCAGTACTTC
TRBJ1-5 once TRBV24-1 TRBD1 CATGDREGSQPQHF TGTGCCACCGGGGACAGGGAAGGGAGTCAGCCCCAGCATTTT
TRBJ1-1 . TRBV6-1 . CASSEGQTNTEAFF TGTGCCAGCAGTGAGGGGCAGACTAACACTGAAGCTTTCTTT
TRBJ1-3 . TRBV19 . CASSILGLGNTIYF TGTGCCAGTAGTATCCTGGGACTAGGAAACACCATATATTTT
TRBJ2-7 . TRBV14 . CASSRGQSYEQYF TGTGCCAGCAGCCGAGGACAGAGCTACGAGCAGTACTTC
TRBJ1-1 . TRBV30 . CAWCQGTEAFF TGTGCCTGGTGTCAGGGAACTGAAGCTTTCTTT
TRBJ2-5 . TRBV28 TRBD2 CASSIGGGEETQYF TGTGCCAGCAGTATCGGGGGGGGCGAGGAGACCCAGTACTTC
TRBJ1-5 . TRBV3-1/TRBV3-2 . CASSQDLKGRPQHF TGTGCCAGCAGCCAAGATCTTAAGGGGCGGCCCCAGCATTTT
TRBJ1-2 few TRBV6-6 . CASRSQGRGDGYTF TGTGCCAGCAGGTCGCAGGGGAGAGGGGATGGCTACACCTTC
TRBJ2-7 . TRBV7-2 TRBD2 CASSLQVTSGSRGSYEQYF TGTGCCAGCAGCTTACAGGTTACTAGCGGGAGCCGGGGCTCCTACGAGCAGTACTTC